This TCR beta chain stems from a study of human T cells and chemical hapten exposure (dated by TCRdb to about 2021). In the study overall: For sensitization, 2% DPC in acetone was applied to a 2 cm by 2 cm area of upper inner arm skin. Throughout the study period of approximately 23 weeks, patients also received therapeutic DPC doses to the scalp every week. Patch testing was performed on the upper back with Finn chambers containing 0.01% DPC, and the patch tests were scored after 6 days according to International Contact Dermatitis Research Group standards. The patient cohort, mostly female, included alopecia areata with under or over 50% scalp involvement, alopecia totalis and alopecia universalis. The libraries were sequenced as a pool, and the TCR yield per sample differed mostly because of small variations in library volumes within the pool. The study tracked peripheral blood TCR repertoire changes in vivo during primary and secondary sensitization to the hapten diphenylcyclopropenone (DPC) in alopecia patients. Blood samples were taken from patients before sensitization (week 0) and at 2, 6 and about 24 weeks after DPC sensitization. Blood for TCR sequencing was provided by twenty-nine alopecia patients at one to four time points (pre-sensitization, 2, 6 and 24 weeks).

Note on this clonotype: Its antigen remains undetermined. No much larger clone is present one base from it, and per-base qualities are unavailable.

General findings and caveats noted by the study authors: Compared with pre-sensitization or healthy control sets, expanded TCRs formed significantly more large CDR3 similarity clusters, which is consistent with antigen-driven responses. Repeated subsampling changed both the strength of the expansion versus patch-test correlation and the threshold at which that correlation became significant. A positive correlation was found between the number of PT1 expanded TCRs and patch test score, with significance reached at thresholds 8, 16 and 32 but not 4. All patients had alopecia, a presumed autoimmune disease, so their immune response might differ from that of healthy individuals. The number of TCRs above 1 in 1000 frequency did not change with DPC sensitization; there was no evidence of global repertoire structure alterations.

Library preparation attached unique molecular identifiers to individual cDNA molecules for quantitative, reproducible TCR counting. Both TCR alpha and TCR beta chains were sequenced from each blood RNA sample. The original pipeline was this. A median of around 100,000 TCRs per sample was observed, with a range of roughly 20,000 to 700,000. The Decombinator software suite was used to annotate the V, J and CDR3 of the TCR reads. For the PS versus PT1 abundance plots, all samples were subsampled to the same number of TCRs (28,000). Expanded TCRs were defined as absent before sensitization and observed at least eight times at the 2-week time point. Using fastp at Q25 and MiXCR, TCRdb reprocessed the public reads and kept productive beta chains. Under each unique CDR3 protein, matching rows form one entry showing the most common genes and DNA. Here the V and J calls rest on TCRdb's processing, not on the authors' analysis. Counted in this sample were a few thousand distinct CDR3 sequences; around 43% of them appeared once. Over 9.5% of the sample goes to the ten largest clones.

The intended sense of this specimen's treatment or condition label: therapeutic diphenylcyclopropenone sensitization with weekly scalp DPC. At each patch-test visit, blood was drawn before the patch test was applied. Patients were eligible if aged 18 to 70, diagnosed with alopecia and judged suitable for DPC therapy, and pregnant patients were excluded. Total RNA was extracted from unfractionated whole blood collected in Tempus Blood RNA tubes. The CDR1 and CDR2 encoded by the germline V gene are SGHRS and YFSETQ. V and J are truncated by 0 bases and 0 bases respectively, leaving an intervening sequence of 6 bases. The CDR3 covers 14 residues, taking in both the cysteine and the phenylalanine. Only the CDR3 DNA stays, 42 bases, in frame from base 1.

This receptor was identified in an adult with alopecia areata. Some clones in this sample may be carry-over from other donors' samples. This table probably holds off-target reads from a library built for another chain. The chain is encoded by TRBV5-1 joined to TRBJ1-1; the D gene is unclear. Sample: whole blood, taken before DPC sensitization or 2, 6, or about 24 weeks after (not recorded which). CDR3 sequence: CASSLEEMNTEAFF. DNA sequence: TGCGCCAGCAGCTTGGAAGAGATGAACACTGAAGCTTTCTTT.